This is a list of T cell receptor beta chains from one sample in a study of blood T cell repertoires in COVID-19. Using immunoSEQ multiplex PCR, the repertoire was profiled, and TCRdb retains in-frame clones only, with some absent. The sample lists 150,000 or so clones, around 88% occurring once. Specimen: peripheral blood. The receptors stem from a human donor in a cohort sampled during active COVID-19. Both conserved end residues are part of each CDR3. The D gene is left open where the match is weak. Expanded clones get a size class; other rows say once, few or many, or leave the size out.

.	TRBV13	TRBJ2-7	.	CASRVWGGGEQYF	TGTGCCAGCAGAGTCTGGGGAGGAGGGGAGCAGTACTTC
.	TRBV6-1	TRBJ1-1	once	CASSDTQGWNTEAFF	TGTGCCAGCAGTGATACCCAGGGTTGGAACACTGAAGCTTTCTTT
.	TRBV6-5	TRBJ1-2	.	CASSYSGGYGYTF	TGTGCCAGCAGTTACTCGGGGGGCTATGGCTACACCTTC
.	TRBV5-6	TRBJ1-4	.	CASSGGPQGGWTNEKLFF	TGTGCCAGCAGCGGCGGCCCACAGGGTGGTTGGACTAATGAAAAACTGTTTTTT
.	TRBV28	TRBJ1-5	few	CASSQGYSNQPQHF	TGTGCCAGCAGTCAGGGATATAGCAATCAGCCCCAGCATTTT
.	TRBV4-3	TRBJ1-1	.	CASSQDRAGIEAFF	TGCGCCAGCAGCCAAGATCGGGCCGGGATTGAAGCTTTCTTT
.	TRBV7-3	TRBJ2-2	.	CASSFGGRAGELFF	TGTGCCAGCAGCTTCGGGGGTAGAGCCGGGGAGCTGTTTTTT
TRBD1	TRBV28	TRBJ1-2	.	CASSLPGQGARGYTF	TGTGCCAGCAGTCTCCCGGGACAGGGGGCGCGGGGCTACACCTTC
.	TRBV11-2	TRBJ2-3	.	CASPTDNTSTDTQYF	TGTGCCAGCCCCACAGACAATACTAGCACAGATACGCAGTATTTT
TRBD1	TRBV5-6	TRBJ2-5	.	CASSLVEVRGRETQYF	TGTGCCAGCAGCTTGGTAGAGGTCAGGGGGCGAGAGACCCAGTACTTC
TRBD1	TRBV11-3	TRBJ2-7	.	CASSLQGAHEQYF	TGTGCCAGCAGCCTCCAGGGGGCCCACGAGCAGTACTTC
.	TRBV6-4	TRBJ2-1	.	CASSPQGGPSYNEQFF	TGTGCCAGCAGCCCCCAGGGGGGACCCTCCTACAATGAGCAGTTCTTC
TRBD2	TRBV10-3	TRBJ2-7	.	CAISGQRGLYEQYF	TGTGCCATCAGTGGCCAGCGGGGGCTTTACGAGCAGTACTTC
TRBD1	TRBV2	TRBJ1-1	.	CASRSERLGDRANTEAFF	TGTGCCAGCAGGAGTGAGAGATTGGGGGACAGGGCCAACACTGAAGCTTTCTTT
TRBD1	TRBV4-1	TRBJ2-2	.	CASSQPQGVPTGELFF	TGCGCCAGCAGCCAACCACAGGGGGTACCCACCGGGGAGCTGTTTTTT
TRBD1	TRBV19	TRBJ2-2	.	CASSKGTVNTGELFF	TGTGCCAGTAGTAAAGGGACAGTGAACACCGGGGAGCTGTTTTTT
.	TRBV30	TRBJ1-5	.	CAWSGDNNQPQHF	TGTGCCTGGAGTGGGGACAACAATCAGCCCCAGCATTTT
.	TRBV11-3	TRBJ2-1	.	CASSLALGQGPRDEQFF	TGTGCCAGCAGCTTAGCTCTGGGACAAGGACCTAGGGATGAGCAGTTCTTC
TRBD1	TRBV19	TRBJ2-7	.	CASSIGTGGSYEQYF	TGTGCCAGTAGTATCGGGACAGGGGGCTCCTACGAGCAGTACTTC
TRBD2	TRBV4-1	TRBJ2-3	.	CASSQDALAGGGAADTQYF	TGCGCCAGCAGCCAAGACGCACTAGCGGGAGGCGGGGCCGCAGATACGCAGTATTTT
.	TRBV19	TRBJ1-2	.	CASRALLGSYGYTF	TGTGCCAGTAGGGCTCTCCTAGGCAGCTATGGCTACACCTTC
.	TRBV7-8	TRBJ1-1	once	CASSLQGFFEAFF	TGTGCCAGCAGCTTACAGGGATTCTTTGAAGCTTTCTTT